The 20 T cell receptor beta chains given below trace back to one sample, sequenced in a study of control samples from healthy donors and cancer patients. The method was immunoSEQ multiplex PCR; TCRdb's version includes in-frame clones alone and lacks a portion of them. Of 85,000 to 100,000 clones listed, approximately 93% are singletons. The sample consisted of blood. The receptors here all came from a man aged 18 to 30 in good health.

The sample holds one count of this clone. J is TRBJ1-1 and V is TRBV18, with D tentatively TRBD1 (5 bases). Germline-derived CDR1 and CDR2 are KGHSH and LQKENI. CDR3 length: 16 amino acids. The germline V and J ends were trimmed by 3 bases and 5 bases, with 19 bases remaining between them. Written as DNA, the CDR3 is TGTGCCAGCTCACCGCTCAGAGGGCCCAAGGGGACTGAAGCTTTCTTT. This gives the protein CASSPLRGPKGTEAFF.

The CDR3 DNA reads TGTGCCAGCAGTCCCCCGGTGGACGAGCAGTACTTC. Its protein is CASSPPVDEQYF. The chain links TRBV5-8 to TRBJ2-7; unclear D gene. Germline V gene data show CDR1 as SGHTS and CDR2 as YDEGEE. Trimming cost V 5 bases and J 5 bases, with 11 bases left between them. This CDR3 contains 12 residues. Drawing the rest from reference TRBV5-8 and TRBJ2-7, the complete variable domain is EAGVTQSPTHLIKTRGQQATLRCSPISGHTSVYWYQQALGLGLQFLLWYDEGEERNRGNFPPRFSGRQFPNYSSELNVNALELEDSALYLCASSPPVDEQYFGPGTRLTVT.

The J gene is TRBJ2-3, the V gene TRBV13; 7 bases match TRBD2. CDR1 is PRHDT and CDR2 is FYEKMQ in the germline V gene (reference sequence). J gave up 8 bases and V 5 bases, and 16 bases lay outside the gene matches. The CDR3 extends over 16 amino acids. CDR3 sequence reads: CASSTRTSSGLGTQYF. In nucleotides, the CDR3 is TGTGCCAGCAGCACCAGGACTAGTTCCGGGCTTGGTACGCAGTATTTT. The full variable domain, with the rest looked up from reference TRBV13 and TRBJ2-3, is AAGVIQSPRHLIKEKRETATLKCYPIPRHDTVYWYQQGPGQDPQFLISFYEKMQSDKGSIPDRFSAQQFSDYHSELNMSSLELGDSALYFCASSTRTSSGLGTQYFGPGTRLTVL.

CDR3: CATIEPSGTKQFF. CDR3 bases: TGTGCCACTATAGAGCCCTCCGGGACTAAGCAGTTCTTC. J is TRBJ2-1 and V is TRBV15; TRBD2 aligns across 7 bases. The V segment lost 9 bases and the J segment 11 bases; nucleotides outside the gene matches: 13. From germline, CDR1 is LNHNV and CDR2 YYDKDF (reference sequence). This CDR3 comprises 13 residues.

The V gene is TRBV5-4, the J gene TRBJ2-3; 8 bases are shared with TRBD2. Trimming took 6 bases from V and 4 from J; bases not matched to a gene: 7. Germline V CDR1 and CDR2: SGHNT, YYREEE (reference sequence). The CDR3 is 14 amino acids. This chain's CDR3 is CASTAGGGADTQYF. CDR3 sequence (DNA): TGTGCCAGCACTGCGGGAGGAGGGGCAGATACGCAGTATTTT.

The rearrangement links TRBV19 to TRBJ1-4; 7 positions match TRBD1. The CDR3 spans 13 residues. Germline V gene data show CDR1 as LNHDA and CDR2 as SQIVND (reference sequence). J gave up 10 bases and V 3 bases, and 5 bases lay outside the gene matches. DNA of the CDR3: TGTGCCAGTAGTATCGGACAGGTCGGAAAACTGTTTTTT. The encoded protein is CASSIGQVGKLFF.

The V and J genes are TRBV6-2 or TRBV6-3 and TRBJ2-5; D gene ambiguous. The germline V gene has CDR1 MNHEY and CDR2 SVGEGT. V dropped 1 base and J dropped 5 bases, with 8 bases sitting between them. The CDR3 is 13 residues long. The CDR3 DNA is TGTGCCAGCAGTTACTTAACCTCCGAGACCCAGTACTTC. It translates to CASSYLTSETQYF.

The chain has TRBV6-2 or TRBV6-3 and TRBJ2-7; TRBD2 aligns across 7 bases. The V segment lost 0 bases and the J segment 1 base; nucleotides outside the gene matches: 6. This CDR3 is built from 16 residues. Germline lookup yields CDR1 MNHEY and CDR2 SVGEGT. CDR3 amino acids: CASSYSSYGGSYEQYF. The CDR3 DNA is TGTGCCAGCAGTTACTCGAGTTACGGGGGGTCCTACGAGCAGTACTTC.

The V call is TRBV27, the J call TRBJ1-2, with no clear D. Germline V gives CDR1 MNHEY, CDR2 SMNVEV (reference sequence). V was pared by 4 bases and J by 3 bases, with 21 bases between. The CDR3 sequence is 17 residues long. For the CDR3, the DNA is TGTGCCAGCAGTTCCCTTTCCGGGAAATCGACTCACTATGGCTACACCTTC. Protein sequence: CASSSLSGKSTHYGYTF.

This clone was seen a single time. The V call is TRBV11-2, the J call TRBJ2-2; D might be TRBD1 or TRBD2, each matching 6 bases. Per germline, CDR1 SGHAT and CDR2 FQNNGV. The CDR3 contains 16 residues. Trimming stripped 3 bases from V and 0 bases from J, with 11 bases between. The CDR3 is CASSLTGGANTGELFF. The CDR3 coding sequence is TGTGCCAGCAGCTTGACCGGGGGCGCGAACACCGGGGAGCTGTTTTTT.

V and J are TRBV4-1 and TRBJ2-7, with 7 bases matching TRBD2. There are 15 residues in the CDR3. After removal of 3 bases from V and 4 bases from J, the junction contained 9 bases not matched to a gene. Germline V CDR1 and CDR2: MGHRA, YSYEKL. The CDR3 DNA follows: TGCGCCAGCAGCCACGACCTGGGACTATCATACGAGCAGTACTTC. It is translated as CASSHDLGLSYEQYF.

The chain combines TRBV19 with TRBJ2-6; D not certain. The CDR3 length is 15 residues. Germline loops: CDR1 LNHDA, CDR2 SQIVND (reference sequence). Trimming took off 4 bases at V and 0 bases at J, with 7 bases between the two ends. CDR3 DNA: TGTGCCAGTAGTAGGATGGCCTCTGGGGCCAACGTCCTGACTTTC. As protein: CASSRMASGANVLTF.

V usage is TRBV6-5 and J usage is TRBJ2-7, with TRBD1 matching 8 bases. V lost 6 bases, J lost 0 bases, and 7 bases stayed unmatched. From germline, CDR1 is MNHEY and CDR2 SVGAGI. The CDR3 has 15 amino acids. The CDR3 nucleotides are TGTGCCAGCAGAGACGGACAGGGACTCTCCTACGAGCAGTACTTC. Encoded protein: CASRDGQGLSYEQYF.

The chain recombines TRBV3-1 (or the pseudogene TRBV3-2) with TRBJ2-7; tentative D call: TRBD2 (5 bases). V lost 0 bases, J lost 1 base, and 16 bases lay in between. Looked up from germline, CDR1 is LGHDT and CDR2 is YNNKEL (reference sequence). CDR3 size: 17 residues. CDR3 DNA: TGTGCCAGCAGCCAAGACATGGCGGGCCGGAGTTCCTACGAGCAGTACTTC. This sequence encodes CASSQDMAGRSSYEQYF.

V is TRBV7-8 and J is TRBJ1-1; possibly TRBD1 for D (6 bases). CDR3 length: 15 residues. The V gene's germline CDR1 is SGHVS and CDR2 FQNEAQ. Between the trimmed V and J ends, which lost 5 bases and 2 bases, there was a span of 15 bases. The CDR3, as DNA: TGTGCCAGCAGCCCAACAGGGTCGCGAAACACTGAAGCTTTCTTT. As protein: CASSPTGSRNTEAFF.

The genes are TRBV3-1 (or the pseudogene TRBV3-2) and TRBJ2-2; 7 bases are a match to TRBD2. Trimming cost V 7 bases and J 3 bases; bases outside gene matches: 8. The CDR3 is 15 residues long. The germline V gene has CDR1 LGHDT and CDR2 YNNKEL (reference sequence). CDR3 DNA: TGTGCCAGCACCCTAGGCGGGGGTTACACCGGGGAGCTGTTTTTT. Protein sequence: CASTLGGGYTGELFF.

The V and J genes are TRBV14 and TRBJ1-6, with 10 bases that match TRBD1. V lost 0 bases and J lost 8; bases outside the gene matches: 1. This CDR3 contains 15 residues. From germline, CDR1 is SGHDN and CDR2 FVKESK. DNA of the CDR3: TGTGCCAGCAGCCAAGAGGGACAGGGGTATTCACCCCTCCACTTT. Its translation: CASSQEGQGYSPLHF.

The CDR3 nucleotides are TGCGCCAGCAGCCAAGATCCCCCTCGGGGGGGATATAGCAATCAGCCCCAGCATTTT. Amino acids: CASSQDPPRGGYSNQPQHF. The chain links TRBV4-3 to TRBJ1-5; a possible D gene is TRBD1 (5 bases). There are 19 residues in the CDR3. From germline, CDR1 is LGHNA and CDR2 YSLEER. V was clipped by 0 bases and J by 0 bases, with 18 bases between them.

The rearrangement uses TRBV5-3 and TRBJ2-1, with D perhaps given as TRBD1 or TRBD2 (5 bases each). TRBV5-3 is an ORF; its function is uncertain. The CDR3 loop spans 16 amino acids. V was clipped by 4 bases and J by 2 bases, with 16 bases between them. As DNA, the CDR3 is TGTGCCAGAAGCCGCCTCGGGGCGGGCCCCTACAATGAGCAGTTCTTC. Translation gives CARSRLGAGPYNEQFF.

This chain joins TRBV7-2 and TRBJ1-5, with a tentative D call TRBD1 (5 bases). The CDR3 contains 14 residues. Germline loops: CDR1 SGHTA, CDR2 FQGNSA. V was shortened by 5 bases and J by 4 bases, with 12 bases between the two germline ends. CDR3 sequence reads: CASSPIGGNQPQHF. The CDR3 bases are TGTGCCAGCAGCCCCATTGGGGGGAATCAGCCCCAGCATTTT.